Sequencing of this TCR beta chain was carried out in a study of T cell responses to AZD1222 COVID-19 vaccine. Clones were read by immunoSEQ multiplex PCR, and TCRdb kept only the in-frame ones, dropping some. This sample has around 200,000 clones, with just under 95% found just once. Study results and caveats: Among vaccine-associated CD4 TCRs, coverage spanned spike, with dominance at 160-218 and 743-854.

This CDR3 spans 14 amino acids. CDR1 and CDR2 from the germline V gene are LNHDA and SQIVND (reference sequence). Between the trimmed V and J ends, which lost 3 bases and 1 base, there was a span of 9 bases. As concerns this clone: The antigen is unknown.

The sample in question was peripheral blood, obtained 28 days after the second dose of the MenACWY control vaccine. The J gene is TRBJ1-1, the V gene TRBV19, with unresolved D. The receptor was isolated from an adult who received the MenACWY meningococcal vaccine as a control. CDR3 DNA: TGTGCCAGTAGTATCTCCAATTCGAACACTGAAGCTTTCTTT. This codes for CASSISNSNTEAFF.